Listed below are T cell receptor beta chains from one sample, sequenced in a study of blood T cell repertoires in COVID-19. The protocol was immunoSEQ multiplex PCR, while the TCRdb copy is restricted to in-frame clones and leaves out a portion. The sample holds over 250,000 clones, over 75% seen once. Source material: peripheral blood. These receptors all stem from a woman in her sixties or seventies with COVID-19, enrolled during active disease. CDR3s include the opening cysteine and the closing phenylalanine or tryptophan. D genes are given only for firm matches. A clone size is listed for some rows: how often the clone was seen (once, few, many), or a class if it is expanded.

D gene,J gene,clone size,V gene,CDR3 DNA,CDR3 protein
.,TRBJ2-1,once,TRBV10-3,TGTGCCATCAGTTCCCAGGACTCTACGGGGGTTGAGCAGTTCTTC,CAISSQDSTGVEQFF
TRBD2,TRBJ2-1,.,TRBV5-1,TGCGCCAGCAGCTTGGCCTGGTCGGGCGGGAGTCGCTACAATGAGCAGTTCTTC,CASSLAWSGGSRYNEQFF
TRBD1,TRBJ1-2,once,TRBV7-3,TGTGCCAGCAGCCCGACACTTACAGGGGAGGAAGGCTACACCTTC,CASSPTLTGEEGYTF
TRBD1,TRBJ1-1,.,TRBV9,TGTGCCAGCAGCGTAGGCAGGGGGCGAAGTGACACTGAAGCTTTCTTT,CASSVGRGRSDTEAFF
TRBD2,TRBJ2-3,.,TRBV7-3,TGTGCCAGCAGCGTCCTCGGGGGGGCAACAGATACGCAGTATTTT,CASSVLGGATDTQYF
.,TRBJ1-3,.,TRBV7-8,TGTGCCAGCAGCTTAGCCTCGCGATCCGGAAACACCATATATTTT,CASSLASRSGNTIYF
.,TRBJ2-2,.,TRBV19,TGTGCCAGTAGGACGGACAGAAGGACCGGGGAGCTGTTTTTT,CASRTDRRTGELFF
TRBD1,TRBJ1-2,.,TRBV4-3,TGCGCCAGCAGCCAAGATCCGACAGGGCCCTATGGCTACACCTTC,CASSQDPTGPYGYTF
TRBD2,TRBJ2-3,.,TRBV19,TGTGCCAGTAGGATCAGCGGGAGTGGAGATACGCAGTATTTT,CASRISGSGDTQYF
.,TRBJ2-2,.,TRBV29-1,TGCAGCGTTGTGTCCGAGGAGGGGACCGGGGAGCTGTTTTTT,CSVVSEEGTGELFF
TRBD1,TRBJ2-5,.,TRBV5-1,TGCGCCAGCAACCGACAGGGGGCTTTGGAGACCCAGTACTTC,CASNRQGALETQYF
TRBD1,TRBJ1-4,.,TRBV11-3,TGTGCCAGCAGCCCACCCGGGGTCCACAGGGGAGAGAAACTGTTTTTT,CASSPPGVHRGEKLFF
.,TRBJ1-1,.,TRBV12-3/TRBV12-4,TGTGCCAGCAGTTTACGGGGTGAAGCTTTCTTT,CASSLRGEAFF
TRBD2,TRBJ2-7,.,TRBV11-3,TGTGCCAGCAGCTGGGAAGACGGGACTAGCGGGAGGGCCAAGCAGTACTTC,CASSWEDGTSGRAKQYF
TRBD2,TRBJ2-3,.,TRBV3-1/TRBV3-2,TGTGCCAGCAGCCTAGCGGGAGGAACCACAGATACGCAGTATTTT,CASSLAGGTTDTQYF
TRBD2,TRBJ2-5,.,TRBV5-1,TGCGCCAGCAGTTTAGAAGCGGGGGGAGAGACCCAGTACTTC,CASSLEAGGETQYF
.,TRBJ2-4,.,TRBV6-2/TRBV6-3,TGTGCCAGCAGTCATTCCCTCGGAAACATTCAGTACTTC,CASSHSLGNIQYF
TRBD1,TRBJ1-5,.,TRBV28,TGTGCCAGCAGCATCATCGGGACAGGGGTTCGTCAGCCCCAGCATTTT,CASSIIGTGVRQPQHF
.,TRBJ2-2,.,TRBV27,TGTGCCAGCAGTTTAAGTGGGAGAGGCACCGGGGAGCTGTTTTTT,CASSLSGRGTGELFF
TRBD1,TRBJ2-7,.,TRBV18,TGTGCCAGCTCATCCCGGGACAGGGACGAGCAGTACTTC,CASSSRDRDEQYF
.,TRBJ1-2,.,TRBV5-5,TGTGCCAGCAGCCTCTCGGGAGCTTCTAACTATGGCTACACCTTC,CASSLSGASNYGYTF
TRBD1,TRBJ1-5,once,TRBV6-2/TRBV6-3,TGTGCCAGCAGATACAGGGGAGGGAATCAGCCCCAGCATTTT,CASRYRGGNQPQHF
.,TRBJ2-5,once,TRBV3-1/TRBV3-2,TGTGCCAGCAGCCAGTTGCGGATAACCCAAGAGACCCAGTACTTC,CASSQLRITQETQYF
TRBD1,TRBJ1-5,.,TRBV5-6,TGTGCCAGCAGCTTGTCTACCGGGACAGGGTTCAATCAGCCCCAGCATTTT,CASSLSTGTGFNQPQHF
TRBD1,TRBJ2-7,.,TRBV5-1,TGCGCCAGCAGCTCTAGGGGACAGGGTGGCAACGAGCAGTACTTC,CASSSRGQGGNEQYF
.,TRBJ1-2,.,TRBV7-2,TGTGCCAGCAGCTATGTGGGGGCCGTTAACTATGGCTACACCTTC,CASSYVGAVNYGYTF
TRBD2,TRBJ2-1,.,TRBV7-2,TGTGCCAGCAGCCAACCGACTAGCGGGGGGCAGTTCTTC,CASSQPTSGGQFF
TRBD2,TRBJ2-1,.,TRBV11-2,TGTGCCAGCAGCCGGACTAGCGGGAGAAGGGACTACAATGAGCAGTTCTTC,CASSRTSGRRDYNEQFF
TRBD2,TRBJ2-7,.,TRBV6-5,TGTGCCAGCAGATTAGCGGGAAGAGGCTACGAGCAGTACTTC,CASRLAGRGYEQYF
.,TRBJ1-5,.,TRBV9,TGTGCCAGCAGCTCCACAGATAGCAATCAGCCCCAGCATTTT,CASSSTDSNQPQHF
.,TRBJ1-1,.,TRBV27,TGTGCCCCCCCCTTGGGGAGGGAGGTCGCTGAAGCTTTCTTT,CAPPLGREVAEAFF